This TCR beta chain is drawn from a study of T cell responses to AZD1222 COVID-19 vaccine. The sample holds a few counts of this clone. The target antigen is unknown. This table comes from immunoSEQ multiplex PCR, and its TCRdb copy is limited to in-frame clones, with some not included. The sample has about 67,000 clones; around 84% are singletons. The study, taken as a whole, reports: Spike-wide vaccine-associated CD4 TCRs dominated at 160-218 and 743-854. Nearly half of unique spike-specific TCRs reportedly avoided B.1.351 and B.1.1.7 mutated regions. Donors were mostly white British, more females; clonal diversity possibly underestimated. Baseline serostatus was positive in only a handful of AZD1222 recipients.

The CDR3 has 15 amino acids. The V gene end was trimmed by 5 bases and the J gene end by 8 bases; junction bases not matched to a gene: 11. In germline, CDR1 is MNHEY, CDR2 SMNVEV (reference sequence). The V gene is TRBV27, the J gene TRBJ1-4; TRBD1 matches at 7 bases. This TCR came from an adult in good health. The source material was peripheral blood, sampled on day 0 of AZD1222 vaccination. The CDR3 protein is CASSLITGVGEKLFF. The CDR3 DNA is TGTGCCAGCAGTCTAATTACAGGGGTCGGGGAAAAACTGTTTTTT.